What follows is one T cell receptor beta chain and its context. These data belong to a study of blood T cell repertoires in COVID-19. Study details: T cells, B-cell-depleted T cells, or PBMCs supplied cDNA or gDNA.

CDR3 length: 15 residues. Trimming took off 2 bases at V and 1 base at J, with 11 bases between the two ends. Germline CDR1 is MNHEY and CDR2 is SVGAGI. Followed over time, Seattle patients had been enrolled while infection was active. The data were produced by immunoSEQ multiplex PCR, yet TCRdb's version contains in-frame clones alone and is incomplete. Here the sample spans about 370,000 clones, more than 80% being singletons. The origin of this receptor is a woman aged 25 to 39 with COVID-19, enrolled during active disease. The chain joins TRBV6-5 to TRBJ2-5, with a weak D call TRBD1 (6 bases). The specimen sequenced was peripheral blood. CDR3 protein: CASSYGTPAQETQYF. In DNA, the CDR3 is TGTGCCAGCAGTTACGGGACACCAGCCCAAGAGACCCAGTACTTC.